Following are 5 T cell receptor beta chains from one sample sequenced in a study of T cell responses to AZD1222 COVID-19 vaccine (dated by TCRdb to about 2021). What the time point label conveys for this sample: baseline before first vaccination. Library preparation was by the immunoSEQ multiplex PCR assay. As stored in TCRdb, this immuneACCESS dataset retains in-frame rearrangements with V and J assigned. A fraction of the clones does not appear; measured against another copy, unresolved V genes explain less than half of the discrepancy, and the remainder lacks a known reason. This sample comprises about 120,000 clones, about 89% of them detected only once. The ten largest account for 5% to 7.5% of the sample. Sequencing was performed on peripheral blood, taken on day 0 of AZD1222 vaccination. These receptor sequences come from an adult in good health.

The V call is TRBV2, the J call TRBJ2-7, with 9 positions matching TRBD1. Germline CDR1 is SNHLY and CDR2 is FYNNEI. V gave up 7 bases and J gave up 0 bases; unmatched junction bases: 7. This CDR3 has 15 amino acids. CDR3 coding DNA: TGTGCCAGCAACCGGGACAGGGCCTACTCCTACGAGCAGTACTTC. Protein sequence: CASNRDRAYSYEQYF. The full variable domain, its missing parts supplied by reference TRBV2 and TRBJ2-7, is EPEVTQTPSHQVTQMGQEVILRCVPISNHLYFYWYRQILGQKVEFLVSFYNNEISEKSEIFDDQFSVERPDGSNFTLKIRSTKLEDSAMYFCASNRDRAYSYEQYFGPGTRLTVT.

This rearrangement joins TRBV29-1 to TRBJ1-1; TRBD1 might be the D (5 bases). V gave up 2 bases and J gave up 9 bases, with 13 bases separating them. The CDR3 is 12 residues long. CDR1 and CDR2 (germline): SQVTM, ANQGSEA. The CDR3 nucleotides read TGCAGCGTTGAAAGGGCCGGGACCCAAGCTTTCTTT. Its translation: CSVERAGTQAFF.

The CDR3 DNA sequence: TGTGCCAGCAGACGGGCCGGGAATAATTCACCCCTCCACTTT. Translated: CASRRAGNNSPLHF. This rearrangement joins TRBV27 to TRBJ1-6; D is unclear. The CDR3 consists of 14 residues. CDR1 and CDR2 (germline): MNHEY, SMNVEV (reference sequence). V was shortened by 6 bases and J by 5 bases, with 11 bases between the two germline ends.

The chain is built from TRBV7-9 and TRBJ2-1, with D unclear. This CDR3 is 16 amino acids long. Germline CDR1 reads SEHNR; CDR2 reads FQNEAQ (reference sequence). Trimming stripped 2 bases from V and 8 bases from J, with 19 bases between. CDR3 in amino acids: CASSLSSGEVIDEQFF. CDR3 nucleotide sequence: TGTGCCAGCAGCTTATCTTCCGGTGAGGTCATCGATGAGCAGTTCTTC.

V is TRBV7-9 and J is TRBJ2-3; 7 positions agree with TRBD1. This CDR3 region has 14 residues. Germline V gene data show CDR1 as SEHNR and CDR2 as FQNEAQ (reference sequence). J gave up 4 bases and V 4 bases, and 5 bases lay outside the gene matches. CDR3 protein: CASSSPTGSDTQYF. The DNA for the CDR3 is TGTGCCAGCAGCTCCCCGACAGGGTCAGATACGCAGTATTTT.